A single T cell receptor beta chain is shown here with its context. Its antigen is unidentified. TCRdb's copy holds only in-frame clones and misses some; the assay was immunoSEQ multiplex PCR. The sample lists roughly 22,000 clones; less than 90% were seen once. The sample originates from a study of OX40 agonist ivuxolimab in advanced cancers. With V trimmed by 3 bases and J by 6 bases, 6 bases remained unmatched. The CDR3 contains 15 residues. CDR1 KGHSH and CDR2 LQKENI come from the germline V gene. The study's findings and limits: Antigens targeted by the expanded peripheral T cells were not determined.

This sequence originates from an adult with an advanced solid tumor such as melanoma, head and neck, liver or kidney cancer. The V call is TRBV18, the J call TRBJ2-2, with 8 bases fitting TRBD1. Specimen: CD4+ or CD8+ T cells sorted from blood, collected in a trial of the OX40 agonist ivuxolimab. The CDR3 loop is CASSPADRGAGELFF. CDR3 nucleotides: TGTGCCAGCTCACCCGCCGACAGGGGCGCCGGGGAGCTGTTTTTT.